This TCR beta chain was sequenced for a study of CD8+ T cells in alopecia areata. Whole-study context: Treatment with tofacitinib (6 to 18 months) was followed by 6 months off drug.

Overall study findings and caveats: Mice showed TCR sharing more clearly than patients did, possibly owing to HLA. Among the cells sequenced in scalp samples are also the resident alphabeta T cells of normal skin.

Sorted populations comprised CD4+ and CD8+ T cells obtained from PBMCs. CDR3 length equals 13 residues. Trimming left V 4 bases short and J 0 bases short, with 4 bases between. From germline, CDR1 is MGHDK and CDR2 SYGVNS. RNA was isolated and reverse transcribed to cDNA, the sequencing template. Sequenced by immunoSEQ multiplex PCR; TCRdb stores in-frame clones only, minus some. The sample contains 110,000 to 150,000 clones, about 51% of which appear only once. To note about this clone: Its antigen is unidentified.

This chain joins TRBV25-1 and TRBJ1-5; no reliable D call. The clonotype originates from a human donor with alopecia areata. Sequencing used CD4+ T cells sorted from blood, obtained at week 0. The CDR3 bases are TGTGCCAGCAGTGCGGTTAGCAATCAGCCCCAGCATTTT. It translates to CASSAVSNQPQHF.